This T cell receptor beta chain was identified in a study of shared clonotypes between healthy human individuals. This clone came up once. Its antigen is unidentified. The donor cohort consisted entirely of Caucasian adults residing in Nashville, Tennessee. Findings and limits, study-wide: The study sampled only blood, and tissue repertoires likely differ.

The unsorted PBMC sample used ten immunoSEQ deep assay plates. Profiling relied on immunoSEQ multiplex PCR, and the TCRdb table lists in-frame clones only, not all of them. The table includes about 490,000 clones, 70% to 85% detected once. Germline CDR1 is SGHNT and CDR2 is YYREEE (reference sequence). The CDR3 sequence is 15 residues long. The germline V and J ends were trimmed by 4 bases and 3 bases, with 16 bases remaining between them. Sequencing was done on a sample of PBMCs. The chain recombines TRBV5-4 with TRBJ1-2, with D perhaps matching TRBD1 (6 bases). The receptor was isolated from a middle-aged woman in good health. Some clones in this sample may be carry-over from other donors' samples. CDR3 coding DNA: TGTGCCAGCAGCCCCGGTGGGGGGCAGCACTATGGCTACACCTTC. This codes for CASSPGGGQHYGYTF.